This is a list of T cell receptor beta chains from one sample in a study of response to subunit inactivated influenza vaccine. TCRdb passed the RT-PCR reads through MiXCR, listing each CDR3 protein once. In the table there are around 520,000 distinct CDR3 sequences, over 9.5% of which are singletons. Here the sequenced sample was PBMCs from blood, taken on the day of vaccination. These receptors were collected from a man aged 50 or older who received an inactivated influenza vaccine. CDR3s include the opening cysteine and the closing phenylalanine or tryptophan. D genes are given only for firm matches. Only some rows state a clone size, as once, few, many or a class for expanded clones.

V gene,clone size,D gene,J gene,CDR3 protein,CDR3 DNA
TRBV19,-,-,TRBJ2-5,CASSISAAGEETQYF,TGTGCCAGTAGTATATCGGCGGCAGGGGAAGAGACCCAGTACTTC
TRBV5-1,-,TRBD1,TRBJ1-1,CASSLGGTGLFEAFF,TGCGCCAGCAGCTTGGGGGGGACAGGTCTTTTTGAAGCTTTCTTT
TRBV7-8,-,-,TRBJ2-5,CASSLDQGRKETQYF,TGTGCCAGCAGCTTAGACCAGGGGCGAAAAGAGACCCAGTACTTC
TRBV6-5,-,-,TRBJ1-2,CASSYGDGRHTF,TGTGCCAGCAGTTACGGGGACGGCCGACACACCTTC
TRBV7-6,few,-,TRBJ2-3,CASSLTVLSSTDTQYF,TGTGCCAGCAGCCTCACAGTGTTATCTAGCACAGATACGCAGTATTTT
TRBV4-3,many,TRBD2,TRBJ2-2,CASSPGLAGANTGELFF,TGCGCCAGCAGCCCGGGACTAGCGGGCGCGAACACCGGGGAGCTGTTTTTT
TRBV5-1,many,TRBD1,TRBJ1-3,CASSPGQGARGNTIYF,TGCGCCAGCAGCCCTGGACAGGGGGCGCGTGGAAACACCATATATTTT
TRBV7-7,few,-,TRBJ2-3,CASSLHSTDTQYF,TGTGCCAGCAGCTTGCATAGCACAGATACGCAGTATTTT
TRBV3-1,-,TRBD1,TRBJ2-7,CASSQLGQGEQYF,TGTGCCAGCAGCCAACTGGGACAGGGCGAGCAGTACTTC
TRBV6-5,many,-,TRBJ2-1,CASSYQGHEQFF,TGTGCCAGCAGTTACCAGGGCCATGAGCAGTTCTTC
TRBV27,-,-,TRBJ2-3,CASSFGTERADTQYF,TGTGCCAGCAGTTTCGGGACCGAAAGGGCAGATACGCAGTATTTT
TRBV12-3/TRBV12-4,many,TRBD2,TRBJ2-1,CASSEQPGLAGAEQFF,TGTGCCAGCAGTGAGCAACCAGGACTAGCGGGAGCTGAGCAGTTCTTC
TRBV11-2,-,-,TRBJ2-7,CASSLARTVGYEQYF,TGTGCCAGCAGCTTAGCCCGGACAGTGGGGTACGAGCAGTACTTC
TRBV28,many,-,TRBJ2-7,CASSFNADEQYF,TGTGCCAGCAGTTTTAATGCGGACGAGCAGTACTTC
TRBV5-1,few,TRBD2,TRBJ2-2,CASSISTSGVNTGELFF,TGCGCCAGCAGCATAAGTACTAGCGGGGTGAACACCGGGGAGCTGTTTTTT
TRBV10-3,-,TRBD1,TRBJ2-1,CAISEGTGVDEQFF,TGTGCCATCAGTGAGGGGACAGGGGTAGATGAGCAGTTCTTC
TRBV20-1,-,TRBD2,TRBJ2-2,CSARDLPLAGTGELFF,TGCAGTGCTAGAGATCTTCCCCTAGCGGGCACCGGGGAGCTGTTTTTT
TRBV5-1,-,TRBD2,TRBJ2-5,CASGNSGRTQETQYF,TGCGCCAGCGGGAATAGCGGGAGGACCCAAGAGACCCAGTACTTC
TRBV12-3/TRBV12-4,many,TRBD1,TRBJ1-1,CASSSGQVLNTEAFF,TGTGCCAGCAGTTCCGGACAGGTGCTGAACACTGAAGCTTTCTTT
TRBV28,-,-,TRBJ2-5,CASSTSGSFIETQYF,TGTGCCAGCAGTACCTCCGGGAGTTTTATCGAGACCCAGTACTTC
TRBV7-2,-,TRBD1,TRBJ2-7,CAGGLQGANEQYF,TGTGCCGGAGGCTTACAGGGGGCAAACGAGCAGTACTTC
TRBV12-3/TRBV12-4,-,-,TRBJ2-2,CASRTTGGELFF,TGTGCCAGCAGGACCACGGGCGGGGAGCTGTTTTTT
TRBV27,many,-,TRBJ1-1,CASSFRFPSGPRHSNTEAFF,TGTGCCAGCAGTTTTAGGTTCCCGTCAGGGCCCCGCCATTCGAACACTGAAGCTTTCTTT
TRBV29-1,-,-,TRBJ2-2,CSVQRDANTGELFF,TGCAGCGTTCAACGGGACGCGAACACCGGGGAGCTGTTTTTT
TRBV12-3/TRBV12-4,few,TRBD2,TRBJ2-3,CASSPGLAGGFSADTQYF,TGTGCCAGCAGTCCGGGACTAGCGGGGGGGTTTTCAGCAGATACGCAGTATTTT
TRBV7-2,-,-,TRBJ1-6,CAISFNSPLHF,TGTGCCATCAGCTTTAATTCACCCCTCCACTTT
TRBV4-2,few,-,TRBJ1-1,CASSHSSGTYVNTEAFF,TGTGCCAGCAGCCACTCGTCCGGGACATACGTAAACACTGAAGCTTTCTTT
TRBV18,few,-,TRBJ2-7,CASSPKDNSYEQYF,TGTGCCAGCTCACCAAAGGACAACTCCTACGAGCAGTACTTC
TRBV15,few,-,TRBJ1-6,CATSRDDRNNSPLHF,TGTGCCACCAGCAGAGACGACAGAAATAATTCACCCCTCCACTTT
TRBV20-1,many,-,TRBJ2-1,CSASYRSYNEQFF,TGCAGTGCTAGTTATCGCTCCTACAATGAGCAGTTCTTC
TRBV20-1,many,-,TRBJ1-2,CSAHPQEGYTF,TGCAGTGCGCACCCCCAGGAAGGCTACACCTTC
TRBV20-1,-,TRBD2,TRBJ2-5,CTAPRAGGPETQYF,TGCACTGCTCCGAGAGCGGGAGGGCCAGAGACCCAGTACTTC
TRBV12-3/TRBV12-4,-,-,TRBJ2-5,CASSWTDSSQETQYF,TGTGCCAGCAGTTGGACAGATTCCTCTCAAGAGACCCAGTACTTC
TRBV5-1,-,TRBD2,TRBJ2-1,CASSLAGGVYNEQFF,TGCGCCAGCAGCTTGGCCGGGGGGGTCTACAATGAGCAGTTCTTC
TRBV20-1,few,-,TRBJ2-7,CSAYRNSYEQYF,TGCAGTGCTTACAGAAATTCCTACGAGCAGTACTTC
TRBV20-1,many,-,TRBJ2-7,CSARDSGRNSYEQYF,TGCAGTGCTAGAGATTCCGGGAGAAATTCCTACGAGCAGTACTTC
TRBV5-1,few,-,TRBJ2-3,CARSRTTDTQYF,TGCGCCAGGAGTCGGACCACAGATACGCAGTATTTT
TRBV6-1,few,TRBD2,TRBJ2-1,CASSSYSGGVYNEQFF,TGTGCCAGCAGTAGTTATAGCGGGGGGGTCTACAATGAGCAGTTCTTC
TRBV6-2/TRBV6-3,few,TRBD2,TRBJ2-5,CSSRLAGGETQYF,TGTTCCAGCCGACTAGCGGGGGGAGAGACCCAGTACTTC
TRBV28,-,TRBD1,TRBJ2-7,CASGSRTGLYEQYF,TGTGCCAGCGGGTCTAGGACAGGGCTCTACGAGCAGTACTTC
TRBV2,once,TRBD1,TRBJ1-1,CASSAQGQGPEAFF,TGTGCCAGCAGTGCCCAGGGACAGGGGCCTGAAGCTTTCTTT
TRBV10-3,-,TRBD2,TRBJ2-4,CAISESAPASGVAKNIQYF,TGTGCCATCAGTGAGTCGGCCCCGGCTAGCGGGGTAGCCAAAAACATTCAGTACTTC
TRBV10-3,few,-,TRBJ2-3,CAISYTDTQYF,TGTGCCATCAGCTATACAGATACACAGTATTTT
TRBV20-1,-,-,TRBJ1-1,CSARDSSGNTEAFF,TGCAGTGCTAGAGACTCTTCCGGGAACACTGAAGCTTTCTTT
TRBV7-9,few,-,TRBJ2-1,CASSLLGGVHNEQFF,TGTGCCAGCAGCTTACTAGGTGGCGTCCACAATGAGCAGTTCTTC